This T cell receptor beta chain is from a study of long-term antiretroviral therapy in people with HIV. Every participant gave one or more pre-ART and two or more post-ART PBMC samples. The CDR3 is 14 residues long. V was clipped by 1 base and J by 6 bases; unmatched bases: 3. Germline CDR1 and CDR2: SEHNR and FQNEAQ (reference sequence). Sequencing relied on immunoSEQ assay v3.0, run at survey level. Samples were sequenced targeting roughly 35,000-50,000 T-cell genomes each. Assay: immunoSEQ multiplex PCR; the TCRdb copy retains only in-frame clones and omits some. The table has about 11,000 clones, around four fifths seen once.

This clonotype was sampled from a man aged 25 to 40 with HIV. This sequence joins TRBV7-9 and TRBJ2-1; the match to TRBD2 covers 7 bases. Sample: unsorted PBMCs, taken at the start of antiretroviral therapy, before treatment. Here the CDR3 DNA reads TGTGCCAGCAGCTTAGGGCCTAGCGGCAATGAGCAGTTCTTC. This sequence encodes CASSLGPSGNEQFF.